A single TCR beta chain is shown here with its context. Its target is unknown. The PCR employed 60 Vbeta primers together with 13 Jbeta primers. This table comes from immunoSEQ multiplex PCR, and its TCRdb copy is limited to in-frame clones, with some not included. The top ten hold about 2.9% of the sample, which has 100,000 to 120,000 clones, over 60% seen once. The CDR3 extends over 14 amino acids. Germline V gives CDR1 SEHNR, CDR2 FQNEAQ (reference sequence). Trimming stripped 5 bases from V and 4 bases from J, with 13 bases between. These data come from a study of cytomegalovirus exposure and HLA in healthy donors. Points from the study as a whole: Analyses of presence and absence presupposed an approximately uniform sequencing depth across donors. Later analysis demonstrated an association between a missense DCLRE1C variant and TCR beta V- and J-gene trimming. Relative to equally common others, HLA-associated TCR beta chains showed greater clonal expansion in a later analysis.

The J gene is TRBJ2-3, the V gene TRBV7-9; D is ambiguous. The sequence was collected from a woman in her sixties in good health and CMV-seropositive. Sample: PBMCs. CDR3 region: CASSPPSRSDTQYF. The CDR3 DNA sequence: TGTGCCAGCAGCCCGCCGTCGAGGTCAGATACGCAGTATTTT.